This T cell receptor (beta chain) is from a study of T cell repertoires in cytomegalovirus infection. Across the study: Epitope selection comprised recently identified HLA-C-restricted CMV epitopes and well-studied HLA-B-restricted CMV epitopes. An indication of both CMV infection and matching HLA type came from public TCR beta signatures. Study-wide results and limits: HLA-C-restricted CMV-specific TCR beta clonotypes were dominant in the ex vivo response.

Germline values: CDR1 LNHDA, CDR2 SQIVND (reference sequence). This CDR3 is 13 amino acids long. About this clonotype: What it binds is not known. Compared with germline, one end of the junction differs, possibly owing to a read error.

Via MiXCR, TCRdb re-called the reads, giving one row per CDR3 protein. The sample consists of fewer than 130,000 distinct CDR3 sequences, roughly 39% of them appearing once. This clonotype was obtained from a human donor in good health (CMV status not recorded). Some clones in this sample may be carry-over from other donors' samples. This rearrangement joins TRBV19 to TRBJ2-7, with TRBD2 as a possible D gene (5 bases). This specimen was CD8+ T cells from cultured PBMCs, taken from culture after CMV antigen stimulation. The CDR3 protein is CVSSGSHFSEQYF. In nucleotides, the CDR3 is TGTGTCAGTAGTGGGAGTCACTTTAGCGAGCAGTACTTC.